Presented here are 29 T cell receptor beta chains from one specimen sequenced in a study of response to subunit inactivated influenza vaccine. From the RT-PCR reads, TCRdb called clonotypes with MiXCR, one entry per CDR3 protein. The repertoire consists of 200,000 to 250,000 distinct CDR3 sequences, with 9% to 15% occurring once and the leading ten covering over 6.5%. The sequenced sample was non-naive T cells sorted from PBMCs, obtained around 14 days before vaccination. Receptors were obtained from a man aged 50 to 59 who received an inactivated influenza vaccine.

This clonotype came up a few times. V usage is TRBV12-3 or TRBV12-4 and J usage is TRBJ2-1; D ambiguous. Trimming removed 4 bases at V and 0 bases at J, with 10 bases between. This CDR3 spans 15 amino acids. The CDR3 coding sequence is TGTGCCAGCAGTTCCACCTTCAGCTCCTACAATGAGCAGTTCTTC. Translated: CASSSTFSSYNEQFF.

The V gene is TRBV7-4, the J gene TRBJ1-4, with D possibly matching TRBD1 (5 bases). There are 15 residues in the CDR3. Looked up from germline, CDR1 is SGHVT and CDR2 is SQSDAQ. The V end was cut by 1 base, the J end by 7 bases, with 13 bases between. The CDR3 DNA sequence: TGTGCCAGCAGCTTAGGACTTCCTAGGGGTGAAAAACTGTTTTTT. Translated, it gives CASSLGLPRGEKLFF.

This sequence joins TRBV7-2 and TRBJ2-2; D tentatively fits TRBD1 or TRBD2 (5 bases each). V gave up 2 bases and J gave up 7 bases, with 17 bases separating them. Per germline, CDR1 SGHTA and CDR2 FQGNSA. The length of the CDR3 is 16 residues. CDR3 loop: CASSLSSLGVGGELFF. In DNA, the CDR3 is TGTGCCAGCAGCTTATCCTCTCTGGGGGTGGGCGGGGAGCTGTTTTTT.

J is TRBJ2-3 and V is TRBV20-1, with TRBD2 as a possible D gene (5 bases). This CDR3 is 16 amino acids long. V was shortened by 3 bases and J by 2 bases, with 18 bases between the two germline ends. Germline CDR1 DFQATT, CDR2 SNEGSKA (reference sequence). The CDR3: CSASPIGRVSTDTQYF. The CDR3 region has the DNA TGCAGTGCTAGCCCCATCGGGCGGGTATCCACAGATACGCAGTATTTT.

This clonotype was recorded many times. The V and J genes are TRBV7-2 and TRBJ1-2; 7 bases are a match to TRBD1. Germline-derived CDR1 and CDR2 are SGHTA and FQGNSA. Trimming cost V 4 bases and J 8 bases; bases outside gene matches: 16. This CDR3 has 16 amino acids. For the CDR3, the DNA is TGTGCCAGCAGCTCCAATTTAGGGACAGCCCTGGTGGGCTACACCTTC. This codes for CASSSNLGTALVGYTF.

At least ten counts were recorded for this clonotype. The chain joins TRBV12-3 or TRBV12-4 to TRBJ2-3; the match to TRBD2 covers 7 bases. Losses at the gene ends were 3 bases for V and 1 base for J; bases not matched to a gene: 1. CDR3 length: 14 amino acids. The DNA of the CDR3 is TGTGCCAGCAGTTTGAGCGGGGGCACAGATACGCAGTATTTT. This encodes CASSLSGGTDTQYF.

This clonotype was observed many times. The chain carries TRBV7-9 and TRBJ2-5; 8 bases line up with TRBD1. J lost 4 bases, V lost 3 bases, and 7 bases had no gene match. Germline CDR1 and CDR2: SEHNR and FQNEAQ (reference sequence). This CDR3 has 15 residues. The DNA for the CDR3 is TGTGCCAGCAGCTTTGACAGGGGTGGAGGAGAGACCCAGTACTTC. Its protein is CASSFDRGGGETQYF. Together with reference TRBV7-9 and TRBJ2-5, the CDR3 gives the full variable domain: DTGVSQNPRHKITKRGQNVTFRCDPISEHNRLYWYRQTLGQGPEFLTYFQNEAQLEKSRLLSDRFSAERPKGSFSTLEIQRTEQGDSAMYLCASSFDRGGGETQYFGPGTRLLVL.

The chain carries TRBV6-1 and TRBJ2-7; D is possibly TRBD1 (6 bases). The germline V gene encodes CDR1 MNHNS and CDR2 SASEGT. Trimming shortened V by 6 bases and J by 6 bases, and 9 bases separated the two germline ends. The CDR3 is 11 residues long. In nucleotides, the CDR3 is TGTGCCAGCAGCGCAGGGGTCGAGCAGTACTTC. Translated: CASSAGVEQYF.

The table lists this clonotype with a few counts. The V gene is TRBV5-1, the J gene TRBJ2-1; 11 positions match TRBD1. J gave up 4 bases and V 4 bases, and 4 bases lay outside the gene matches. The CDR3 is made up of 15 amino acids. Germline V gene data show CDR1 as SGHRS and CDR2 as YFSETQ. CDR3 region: CASSKGQGVYNEQFF. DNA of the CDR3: TGCGCCAGCAGCAAGGGACAGGGGGTGTACAATGAGCAGTTCTTC.

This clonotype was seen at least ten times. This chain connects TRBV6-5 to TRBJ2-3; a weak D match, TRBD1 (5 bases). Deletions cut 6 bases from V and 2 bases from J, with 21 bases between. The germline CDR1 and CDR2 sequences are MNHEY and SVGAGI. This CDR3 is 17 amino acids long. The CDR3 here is CASRSLRTMRLTDTQYF. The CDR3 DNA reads TGTGCCAGCAGAAGCCTCCGGACAATGCGACTCACAGATACGCAGTATTTT.

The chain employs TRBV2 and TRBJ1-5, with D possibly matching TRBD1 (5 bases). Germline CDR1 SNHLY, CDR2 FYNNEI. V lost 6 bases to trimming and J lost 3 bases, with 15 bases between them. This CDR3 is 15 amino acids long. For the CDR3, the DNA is TGTGCCAGCAGGCAACCGGGACGCCTCAATCAGCCCCAGCATTTT. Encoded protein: CASRQPGRLNQPQHF.

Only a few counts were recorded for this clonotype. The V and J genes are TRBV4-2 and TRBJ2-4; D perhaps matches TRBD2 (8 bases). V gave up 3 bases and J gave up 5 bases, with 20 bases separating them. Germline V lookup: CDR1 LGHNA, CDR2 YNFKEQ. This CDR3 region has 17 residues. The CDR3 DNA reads TGTGCCAGCAGCCAGCTAGCGGGCAAGGGGGCGGAAAACATTCAGTACTTC. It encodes CASSQLAGKGAENIQYF.

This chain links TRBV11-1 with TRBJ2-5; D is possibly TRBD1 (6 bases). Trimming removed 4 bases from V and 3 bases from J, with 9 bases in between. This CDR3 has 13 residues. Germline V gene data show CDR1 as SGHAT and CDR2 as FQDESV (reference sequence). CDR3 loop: CASSSRTEETQYF. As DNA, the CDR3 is TGTGCCAGCAGCTCGAGGACAGAAGAGACCCAGTACTTC.

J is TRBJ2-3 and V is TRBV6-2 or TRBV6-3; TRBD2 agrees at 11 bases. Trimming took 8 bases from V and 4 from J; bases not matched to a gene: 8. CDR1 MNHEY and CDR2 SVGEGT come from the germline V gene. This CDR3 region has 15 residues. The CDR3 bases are TGTGCCAGCCGTAGACTAGCGGGGCCTCCAGATACGCAGTATTTT. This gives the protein CASRRLAGPPDTQYF.

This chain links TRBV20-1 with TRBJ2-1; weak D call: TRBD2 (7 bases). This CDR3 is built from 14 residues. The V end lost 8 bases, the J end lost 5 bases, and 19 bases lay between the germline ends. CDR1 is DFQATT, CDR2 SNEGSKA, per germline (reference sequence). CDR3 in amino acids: CSLWTAGRDNEQFF. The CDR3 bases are TGCAGTTTGTGGACAGCGGGACGAGACAATGAGCAGTTCTTC.

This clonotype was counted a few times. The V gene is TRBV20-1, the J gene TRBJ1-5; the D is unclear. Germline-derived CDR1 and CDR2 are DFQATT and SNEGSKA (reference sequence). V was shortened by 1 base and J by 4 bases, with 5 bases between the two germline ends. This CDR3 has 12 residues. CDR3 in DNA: TGCAGTGCTAGAGGACCTAATCAGCCCCAGCATTTT. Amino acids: CSARGPNQPQHF.

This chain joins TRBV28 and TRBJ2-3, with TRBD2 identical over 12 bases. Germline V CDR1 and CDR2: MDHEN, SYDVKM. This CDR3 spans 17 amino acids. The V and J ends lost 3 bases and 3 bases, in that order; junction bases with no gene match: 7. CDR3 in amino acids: CASSLWSSGGATDTQYF. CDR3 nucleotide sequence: TGTGCCAGCAGTTTGTGGTCTAGCGGGGGGGCAACAGATACGCAGTATTTT.

The DNA of the CDR3 is TGTGCCAGCAGCGCTCCCGACAGAGACGAGCAGTACTTC. Amino acids: CASSAPDRDEQYF. The rearrangement joins TRBV7-2 to TRBJ2-7; D may be TRBD1 (5 bases). The CDR3 runs 13 residues. CDR1 is SGHTA and CDR2 is FQGNSA in the germline V gene. V was shortened by 5 bases and J by 5 bases, with 13 bases between the two germline ends.

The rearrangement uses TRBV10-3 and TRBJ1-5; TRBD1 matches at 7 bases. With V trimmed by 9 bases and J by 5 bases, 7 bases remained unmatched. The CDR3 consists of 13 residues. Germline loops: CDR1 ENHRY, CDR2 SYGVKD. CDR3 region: CAIRQGSDQPQHF. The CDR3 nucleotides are TGTGCCATTAGACAGGGTTCGGATCAGCCCCAGCATTTT.

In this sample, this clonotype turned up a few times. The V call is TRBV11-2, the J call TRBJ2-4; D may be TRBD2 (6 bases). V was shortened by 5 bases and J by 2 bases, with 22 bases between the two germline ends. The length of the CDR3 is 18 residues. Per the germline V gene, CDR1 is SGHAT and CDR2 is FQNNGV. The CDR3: CASSTVDIREWPKNIQYF. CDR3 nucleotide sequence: TGTGCCAGCAGCACCGTGGATATTCGGGAGTGGCCCAAAAACATTCAGTACTTC.

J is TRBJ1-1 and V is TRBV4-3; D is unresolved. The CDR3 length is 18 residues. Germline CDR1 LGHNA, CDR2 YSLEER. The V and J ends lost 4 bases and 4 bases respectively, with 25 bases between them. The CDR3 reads CASSRALGTEVGGTEAFF. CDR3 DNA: TGCGCCAGCAGCCGCGCCCTAGGCACAGAAGTAGGTGGCACTGAAGCTTTCTTT.

CDR3 region: CASSYRGFNTEAFF. The CDR3 bases are TGTGCCAGCAGCTACAGGGGGTTCAACACTGAAGCTTTCTTT. The rearrangement uses TRBV7-2 and TRBJ1-1; 8 bases fit TRBD1. This CDR3 has 14 residues. CDR1 and CDR2 from the germline V gene are SGHTA and FQGNSA. After removal of 4 bases from V and 2 bases from J, the junction contained 3 bases not matched to a gene.

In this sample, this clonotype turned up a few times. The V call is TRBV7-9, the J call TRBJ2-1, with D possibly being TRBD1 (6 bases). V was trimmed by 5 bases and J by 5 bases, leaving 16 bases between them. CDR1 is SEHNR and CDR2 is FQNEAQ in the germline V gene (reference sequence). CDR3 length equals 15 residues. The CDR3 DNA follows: TGTGCCAGCAGCCTCACAGGGTCTAGAAACAATGAGCAGTTCTTC. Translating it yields CASSLTGSRNNEQFF.

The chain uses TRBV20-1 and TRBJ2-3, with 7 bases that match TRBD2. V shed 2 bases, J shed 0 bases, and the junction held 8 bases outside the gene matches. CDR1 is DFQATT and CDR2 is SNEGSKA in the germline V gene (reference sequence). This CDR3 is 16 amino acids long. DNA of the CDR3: TGCAGTGCTAGAATACTAGCGCCGGGCAGCACAGATACGCAGTATTTT. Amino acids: CSARILAPGSTDTQYF.

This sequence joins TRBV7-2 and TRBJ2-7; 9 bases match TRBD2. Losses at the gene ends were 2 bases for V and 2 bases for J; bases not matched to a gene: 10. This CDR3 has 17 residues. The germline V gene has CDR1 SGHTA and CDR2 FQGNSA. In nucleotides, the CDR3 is TGTGCCAGCAGCTTATCACGAGGCGGGAGGGCCCCCTACGAGCAGTACTTC. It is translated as CASSLSRGGRAPYEQYF.

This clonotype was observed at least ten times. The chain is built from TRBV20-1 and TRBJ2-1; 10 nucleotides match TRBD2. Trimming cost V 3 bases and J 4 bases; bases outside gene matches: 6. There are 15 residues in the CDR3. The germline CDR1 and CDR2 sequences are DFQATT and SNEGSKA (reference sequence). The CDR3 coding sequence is TGCAGTGCTAGTCCCGGGACTAGCGCATACAATGAGCAGTTCTTC. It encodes CSASPGTSAYNEQFF.

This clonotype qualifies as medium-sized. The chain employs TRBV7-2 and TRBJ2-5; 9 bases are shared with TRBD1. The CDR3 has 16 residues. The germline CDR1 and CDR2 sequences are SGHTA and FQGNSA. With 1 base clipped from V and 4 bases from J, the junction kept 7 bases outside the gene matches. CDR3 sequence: CASSLGGQGTPETQYF. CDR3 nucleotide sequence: TGTGCCAGCAGCTTAGGTGGACAGGGGACCCCAGAGACCCAGTACTTC.

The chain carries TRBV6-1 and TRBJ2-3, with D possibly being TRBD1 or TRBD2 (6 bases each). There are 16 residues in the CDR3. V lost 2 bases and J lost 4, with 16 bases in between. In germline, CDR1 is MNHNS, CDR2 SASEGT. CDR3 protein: CASSERPGGWADTQYF. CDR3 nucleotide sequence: TGTGCCAGCAGTGAACGACCCGGGGGCTGGGCAGATACGCAGTATTTT.

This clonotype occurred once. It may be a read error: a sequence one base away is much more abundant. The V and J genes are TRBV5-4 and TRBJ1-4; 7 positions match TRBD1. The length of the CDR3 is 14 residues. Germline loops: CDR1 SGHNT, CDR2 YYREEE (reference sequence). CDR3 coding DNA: TGTGCCAGCAGCCTCGACAGGGTAGATGATAAACTGTTTTTT. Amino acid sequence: CASSLDRVDDKLFF.